The 32 T cell receptor beta chains below come from one sample, sequenced in a study of T cells after yellow fever vaccination. TCRdb re-called the 5' RACE reads through MiXCR, storing one row per CDR3 protein. The table includes about 120,000 distinct CDR3 sequences, around 7.2% detected once. The sequencing used CD4+ T cells sorted from PBMCs, collected roughly 47 days after the first yellow fever vaccination. These TCRs come from a young man who received the YFV17D yellow fever vaccine.

This clonotype was detected a few times. The gene calls are TRBV18 and TRBJ2-3, with 9 bases lining up with TRBD2. Germline V gene sequence: CDR1 KGHSH, CDR2 LQKENI. With V trimmed by 1 base and J by 3 bases, 2 bases remained unmatched. The CDR3 runs 15 residues. CDR3: CASSPLAGDTDTQYF. CDR3 sequence (DNA): TGTGCCAGCTCACCACTAGCGGGGGATACAGATACGCAGTATTTT.

The rearrangement joins TRBV20-1 to TRBJ2-1, with 7 bases aligning to TRBD2. In germline, CDR1 is DFQATT, CDR2 SNEGSKA (reference sequence). CDR3 length equals 15 residues. V lost 3 bases, J lost 2 bases, and 7 bases stayed unmatched. The CDR3 loop reads CSASFGGGAYNEQFF. The CDR3 DNA is TGCAGTGCTAGCTTTGGCGGGGGTGCCTACAATGAGCAGTTCTTC.

The rearrangement links TRBV7-2 to TRBJ2-6; D ambiguous. V was cut by 5 bases and J by 0 bases, with 11 bases left in between. Germline CDR1 reads SGHTA; CDR2 reads FQGNSA. The CDR3 extends over 16 amino acids. The CDR3 region is CASSLRASSGANVLTF. CDR3 in DNA: TGTGCCAGCAGCCTTCGGGCGAGCTCTGGGGCCAACGTCCTGACTTTC.

This clonotype occurred many times. The genes are TRBV5-1 and TRBJ1-2; D is undetermined. Deletions cut 0 bases from V and 4 bases from J, with 10 bases between. Germline V gene data show CDR1 as SGHRS and CDR2 as YFSETQ. The CDR3 contains 14 residues. CDR3 in amino acids: CASSLGGSGYGYTF. The CDR3 region has the DNA TGCGCCAGCAGCTTGGGCGGTTCTGGCTATGGCTACACCTTC.

This clonotype was detected ten times or more. V gene TRBV7-6 combines with J gene TRBJ2-3; no firm D call. The V end was cut by 1 base, the J end by 5 bases, with 10 bases between. CDR1 and CDR2 from the germline V gene are SGHVS and FNYEAQ. This CDR3 comprises 14 residues. As DNA, the CDR3 is TGTGCCAGCAGCTTAGGGAGTCCGGGAGATACGCAGTATTTT. Amino acids: CASSLGSPGDTQYF.

This clonotype was counted many times. The V gene is TRBV18, the J gene TRBJ2-3; D call uncertain. CDR3 length: 13 residues. From germline, CDR1 is KGHSH and CDR2 LQKENI. V gave up 4 bases and J gave up 3 bases, with 8 bases separating them. The CDR3 here is CASSQSATDTQYF. The CDR3 nucleotides read TGTGCCAGCTCACAGTCAGCGACAGATACGCAGTATTTT.

This clonotype came up once. This chain links TRBV5-1 with TRBJ1-3, with D maybe TRBD1 (6 bases). Germline V gene data show CDR1 as SGHRS and CDR2 as YFSETQ. With 5 bases removed from V and 0 bases from J, the gap between germline ends came to 9 bases. CDR3 length: 14 amino acids. The CDR3 protein is CASRTQGSGNTIYF. The CDR3 DNA follows: TGCGCCAGCAGAACACAGGGCTCTGGAAACACCATATATTTT.

CDR3 DNA sequence: TGCGCCAGCAGCATTCGACAGGGGGTAGCGGCTACGCAGTATTTT. This sequence encodes CASSIRQGVAATQYF. This sequence joins TRBV5-1 and TRBJ2-3, with TRBD1 identical over 9 bases. Germline assignment: CDR1 SGHRS and CDR2 YFSETQ. V lost 4 bases and J lost 8; bases outside the gene matches: 11. CDR3 length equals 15 residues.

V usage is TRBV20-1 and J usage is TRBJ1-5, with D unclear. This CDR3 spans 12 amino acids. Between the trimmed V and J ends, which lost 0 bases and 7 bases, there was a span of 7 bases. Germline-derived CDR1 and CDR2 are DFQATT and SNEGSKA (reference sequence). The CDR3 DNA is TGCAGTGCTAGAGAGGGTGGGCAGCCCCAGCATTTT. Translating it yields CSAREGGQPQHF.

The table lists this clonotype with many counts. The rearrangement uses TRBV7-2 and TRBJ2-5; no clear D gene. The CDR3 length is 14 residues. The V end lost 5 bases, the J end lost 3 bases, and 13 bases lay between the germline ends. Germline values: CDR1 SGHTA, CDR2 FQGNSA. The chain's CDR3 is CASSRGTDKETQYF. The DNA of the CDR3 is TGTGCCAGCAGCCGAGGAACGGATAAAGAGACCCAGTACTTC.

Details on this clonotype: This sequence may be a read error, since a much larger clone differs from it by one base. This sequence joins TRBV3-1 and TRBJ2-2; no clear D. The V gene's germline CDR1 is LGHDT and CDR2 YNNKEL (reference sequence). The CDR3 is 15 residues long. Trimming took 3 bases from V and 6 from J, leaving 14 bases between them. CDR3 bases: TGTGCCAGCAGCCATGATTGGGGAATCCCCGGGGAGCTGTTTTTT. This codes for CASSHDWGIPGELFF.

The rearrangement joins TRBV5-1 to TRBJ2-5; TRBD2 matches at 8 bases. The CDR3 consists of 15 residues. CDR1 and CDR2 from the germline V gene are SGHRS and YFSETQ. Trimming took 4 bases from V and 2 from J; bases not matched to a gene: 7. CDR3: CASSPFPGGQETQYF. CDR3 nucleotides: TGCGCCAGCAGCCCATTCCCGGGGGGGCAAGAGACCCAGTACTTC. Using reference TRBV5-1 and TRBJ2-5 for the parts outside the CDR3, the full variable domain is KAGVTQTPRYLIKTRGQQVTLSCSPISGHRSVSWYQQTPGQGLQFLFEYFSETQRNKGNFPGRFSGRQFSNSRSEMNVSTLELGDSALYLCASSPFPGGQETQYFGPGTRLLVL.

This clonotype was seen a handful of times. The V call is TRBV15, the J call TRBJ1-2, with TRBD1 identical over 9 bases. V shed 2 bases and J 3 bases; nucleotides not matched to a gene: 1. Germline CDR1 LNHNV, CDR2 YYDKDF (reference sequence). The CDR3 has 14 residues. CDR3 DNA: TGTGCCACCAGCAGAAGGACAGGGGACTATGGCTACACCTTC. Its translation is CATSRRTGDYGYTF.

This clonotype was counted between two and nine times. The V and J genes are TRBV5-1 and TRBJ2-5; D ambiguous. Germline loops: CDR1 SGHRS, CDR2 YFSETQ. V lost 4 bases, J lost 3 bases, and 13 bases lay in between. The CDR3 is made up of 14 amino acids. The CDR3 DNA reads TGCGCCAGCAGCCGAGGACCTGTGGAAGAGACCCAGTACTTC. Protein sequence: CASSRGPVEETQYF.

This chain joins TRBV9 and TRBJ2-3; TRBD1 or TRBD2 may be the D gene (5 bases each). This CDR3 is 14 amino acids long. V was cut by 3 bases and J by 0 bases, with 8 bases left in between. Germline V gene data show CDR1 as SGDLS and CDR2 as YYNGEE. CDR3 bases: TGTGCCAGCAGCGGTAGGGACAGCACAGATACGCAGTATTTT. Amino acid sequence: CASSGRDSTDTQYF.

In this sample, this clonotype turned up many times. V and J are TRBV5-1 and TRBJ1-1, with D hard to call. V was shortened by 4 bases and J by 3 bases, with 4 bases between the two germline ends. The CDR3 has 11 residues. Germline lookup yields CDR1 SGHRS and CDR2 YFSETQ. CDR3 loop: CASSRDTEAFF. Written as DNA, the CDR3 is TGCGCCAGCAGCCGGGACACTGAAGCTTTCTTT.

This clonotype was found many times. The rearrangement joins TRBV7-2 to TRBJ1-4, with TRBD1 matching 8 bases. With 5 bases clipped from V and 8 bases from J, the junction kept 4 bases outside the gene matches. Germline CDR1 SGHTA, CDR2 FQGNSA. The CDR3 contains 13 residues. CDR3: CASSTRQGEKLFF. CDR3 nucleotides: TGTGCCAGCAGCACACGACAGGGGGAAAAACTGTTTTTT.

Many counts were recorded for this clonotype. The J gene is TRBJ2-1, the V gene TRBV4-1; no clear D. The CDR3 runs to 12 residues. Trimming removed 3 bases from V and 8 bases from J, with 8 bases in between. CDR1 is MGHRA and CDR2 is YSYEKL in the germline V gene. CDR3 loop: CASSHARDEQFF. DNA for the CDR3: TGCGCCAGCAGCCATGCCCGCGATGAGCAGTTCTTC.

This clonotype was picked up many times. The chain combines TRBV18 with TRBJ1-4, with D perhaps TRBD1 (5 bases). CDR3 size: 15 residues. With 6 bases removed from V and 3 bases from J, the gap between germline ends came to 14 bases. The germline V gene has CDR1 KGHSH and CDR2 LQKENI. CDR3 nucleotide sequence: TGTGCCAGCTCGCCGGGGGTATTCGCTAATGAAAAACTGTTTTTT. This gives the protein CASSPGVFANEKLFF.

The chain combines TRBV19 with TRBJ2-2, with D perhaps TRBD2 (7 bases). The CDR3 is 17 residues long. V was pared by 5 bases and J by 5 bases, with 21 bases between. CDR1 and CDR2 from the germline V gene are LNHDA and SQIVND (reference sequence). DNA for the CDR3: TGTGCCAGTAGTCCACTGTCCGGGGGGCGCCGGACCGGGGAGCTGTTTTTT. This codes for CASSPLSGGRRTGELFF.

This clonotype was detected ten times or more. The V and J genes are TRBV9 and TRBJ1-4; TRBD1 is a possible D gene (5 bases). Germline V gene data show CDR1 as SGDLS and CDR2 as YYNGEE. The V end lost 0 bases, the J end lost 7 bases, and 19 bases lay between the germline ends. The CDR3 contains 17 residues. CDR3 protein: CASSVAQTGDGGEKLFF. CDR3 nucleotides: TGTGCCAGCAGCGTAGCCCAGACGGGGGACGGCGGTGAAAAACTGTTTTTT.

V gene TRBV6-1 combines with J gene TRBJ2-7; 14 positions match TRBD2. Germline trimming cut 8 bases from V and 1 base from J; bases unmatched to any gene: 16. This CDR3 has 19 residues. From germline, CDR1 is MNHNS and CDR2 SASEGT. The CDR3 loop reads CASQHPGLAGETRSYEQYF. CDR3 sequence (DNA): TGTGCCAGCCAACATCCGGGACTAGCGGGGGAAACGAGGTCCTACGAGCAGTACTTC.

This clonotype has only a few counts. This chain links TRBV6-6 with TRBJ2-7; a weak D match, TRBD2 (6 bases). CDR1 is MNHNY, CDR2 SVGAGI, per germline (reference sequence). This CDR3 region has 13 residues. Trimming removed 6 bases at V and 7 bases at J, with 16 bases between. The CDR3 is CASRMIWGDEQYF. The CDR3 DNA reads as TGTGCCAGCAGAATGATATGGGGGGATGAGCAGTACTTC.

A note on this clonotype: A much more abundant neighbour one base away suggests this may be a read error. The rearrangement joins TRBV11-2 to TRBJ2-5, with 12 bases lining up with TRBD2. J was trimmed by 5 bases and V by 3 bases; bases with no gene match: 7. Germline V lookup: CDR1 SGHAT, CDR2 FQNNGV. The CDR3 totals 16 residues. The CDR3 sequence is CASSFDTSGGLETQYF. DNA for the CDR3: TGTGCCAGCAGCTTTGATACTAGCGGGGGGCTTGAGACCCAGTACTTC.

This clonotype was counted at least ten times. V gene TRBV2 combines with J gene TRBJ1-1; no clear D. The V end was cut by 6 bases, the J end by 6 bases, with 17 bases between. The germline V gene has CDR1 SNHLY and CDR2 FYNNEI. The CDR3 length is 14 residues. The CDR3 nucleotides read TGTGCCAGCAGCGAGATTAGGGTTGGTGCTGAAGCTTTCTTT. It yields the protein CASSEIRVGAEAFF.

The chain has TRBV2 and TRBJ1-1; no clear D. The CDR3 consists of 13 residues. The germline V gene has CDR1 SNHLY and CDR2 FYNNEI. Trimming stripped 2 bases from V and 0 bases from J, with 4 bases between. The CDR3 loop is CASSELLNTEAFF. Written as DNA, the CDR3 is TGTGCCAGCAGTGAATTGTTGAACACTGAAGCTTTCTTT.

This clonotype has at least ten counts. The chain is built from TRBV7-2 and TRBJ2-5; D is undetermined. The CDR3 is 14 residues long. Looked up from germline, CDR1 is SGHTA and CDR2 is FQGNSA. Trimming removed 1 base at V and 1 base at J, with 7 bases between. CDR3 region: CASSLEHFQETQYF. Here the CDR3 DNA reads TGTGCCAGCAGCTTAGAACACTTCCAAGAGACCCAGTACTTC.

The chain recombines TRBV29-1 with TRBJ2-1; unclear D gene. CDR1 and CDR2 (germline): SQVTM, ANQGSEA. The CDR3 is 18 amino acids. V dropped 4 bases and J dropped 5 bases, with 27 bases sitting between them. The CDR3 DNA reads TGCAGCGTTGCGGTCCTTGGCCCTGCTCGAGCCCCGGACAATGAGCAGTTCTTC. Its protein is CSVAVLGPARAPDNEQFF.

For this clonotype: A much larger clone lies one base from this, so it may be a read error. This chain uses TRBV6-6 with TRBJ2-3, with D unclear. CDR1 and CDR2 from the germline V gene are MNHNY and SVGAGI (reference sequence). Trimming took 6 bases from V and 5 from J, leaving 9 bases between them. The CDR3 spans 12 residues. For the CDR3, the DNA is TGTGCCAGCAGATACGAAGGAGATACGCAGTATTTT. Translation: CASRYEGDTQYF.

This clonotype was detected many times. The rearrangement joins TRBV5-1 to TRBJ2-3; 8 bases agree with TRBD1. This CDR3 is 15 amino acids long. The ends lost 4 bases at V and 3 bases at J; junction bases unmatched: 7. From germline, CDR1 is SGHRS and CDR2 YFSETQ. This chain's CDR3 is CASSPQDRETDTQYF. The CDR3 DNA follows: TGCGCCAGCAGCCCTCAGGACAGGGAGACAGATACGCAGTATTTT.

This clonotype was seen a few times. V is TRBV4-2 and J is TRBJ1-3; a weak D match, TRBD1 (5 bases). Germline V CDR1 and CDR2: LGHNA, YNFKEQ. The ends were cut back, 1 base at V and 4 bases at J, with 11 bases in the middle. The CDR3 extends over 15 amino acids. CDR3 sequence: CASSQGGRAGNTIYF. CDR3 DNA: TGTGCCAGCAGCCAAGGCGGCAGGGCCGGAAACACCATATATTTT.

The table lists this clonotype with many counts. This chain links TRBV7-2 with TRBJ1-5; D is possibly TRBD1 (5 bases). This CDR3 region has 15 residues. The V gene lost 1 base and the J gene lost 6 bases, with 13 bases spanning the gap. Germline V CDR1 and CDR2: SGHTA, FQGNSA. The CDR3 reads CASSLVPGQGQPQHF. CDR3 bases: TGTGCCAGCAGCTTAGTTCCAGGGCAGGGTCAGCCCCAGCATTTT.